The entry below gives a single T cell receptor (beta chain) sequence along with its context. The clone's antigen remains unknown. The CDR3 has 14 amino acids, counting the end cysteine and phenylalanine. The protein alone is recorded here. CDR1 SGHRS and CDR2 YFSETQ were looked up in the germline V gene. Library creation used 5' RACE. For each TCR library, 3,500 to 4,500 ng of total RNA was used. cDNA was synthesized with SMARTScribe reverse transcriptase in eight separate reactions per sample. During cDNA synthesis, unique molecular identifiers containing a 6-nucleotide sample barcode were introduced by template switching. Amplification of TCRalpha and TCRbeta cDNA involved two nested PCRs of 16 and 9 cycles, and each PCR was followed by bead purification. Before amplification, the cDNA was treated with uracil DNA-glycosylase and purified using the QIAquick PCR purification kit. In the second PCR, Illumina TruSeq-compatible adapters and sample-specific barcodes were added. TapeStation and Qubit were used to check library quality and concentration, and 5 to 6.5 ng of each library was pooled. Sequencing of the pooled libraries was done on an Illumina HiSeq2500 single-index Rapid Run using custom sequencing primers and 2 x 100 bp reads. The original methods were these. MiGEC version 1.2.6 was used for UMI-based consensus assembly, which corrected PCR and sequencing errors. MiXCR version 2.1.1 handled V(D)J alignment, clonotype assembly and CDR3 extraction. Gene usage, clonotype sharing and MAIT/NKT TCR abundance were normalised by analysing the top 1000, 10 000 and 20 000 clonotypes per sample. Diversity was computed as the inverse Simpson index with the vegan R package after downsampling to 27 000 UMIs. Statistical testing used paired Mann-Whitney U tests on the discordant twin pairs and applied Benjamini-Hochberg correction for multiple testing. After TCRdb reprocessed the reads, each CDR3 protein sequence was kept as one row, without DNA. For this entry, the V and J calls and clone size follow TCRdb and not the study's own pipeline. The sample has about 380,000 distinct CDR3 sequences on record. The ten largest clones represent 2.6% of the sample.

This record comes from a study of monozygotic twins with inflammatory bowel disease (dated by TCRdb to about 2019). A note on the overall study: The full study comprised around 28 monozygotic twin pairs: nine German pairs (four IBD-concordant, five IBD-discordant) and 19 IBD-discordant Danish pairs. Disease-associated traits were sought mainly through comparisons between IBD patients and their genetically identical healthy co-twins within discordant pairs. Each individual had, on average, about 151 000 unique TCRalpha sequences and 181 000 unique TCRbeta sequences available for analysis.

Results the study describes overall, beyond this receptor: Different T cell subtypes could not be distinguished in the analysis. IBD patients shared fewer clonotypes with other individuals than healthy twins did, most markedly in patients showing signs of disease activity. A decrease in TCRbeta repertoire diversity, as measured by inverse Simpson index, was observed in IBD patients compared with their healthy co-twins. Differing immunosuppressive treatments among patients may have added background noise and inter-individual variability to the repertoires. Repertoire similarity did not differ between concordant and discordant twins, which could be due to limited statistical power. The results gave no support for a single strong signal or clonotype linked to IBD.

A roughly 2.6 ml peripheral blood sample was drawn into PAXgene tubes per donor and stored at -80°C. Without any T cell sorting, total RNA was extracted from whole blood using the PAXgene blood miRNA kit on an automated QIAcube. Peripheral blood from monozygotic twin pairs concordant or discordant for inflammatory bowel disease was subjected to deep TCRalpha and TCRbeta repertoire profiling with unique molecular barcoding. Smoking habits were recorded for all twin pairs, and each individual was classified as a current, former or never smoker. The sample consisted of blood. The TCR comes from a human donor with ulcerative colitis or Crohn's disease, or a healthy co-twin of an affected twin (not recorded which). The chain couples TRBV5-1 to TRBJ1-2; without DNA, the TCRdb call of TRBD1 cannot be checked. The CDR3 in this case is CASSYTGGDYGYTF.